A selection of T cell receptor beta chains follows, all from one sample in a study of PD-L1 blockade in urothelial cancer. Some clones are missing from TCRdb's copy, which holds only in-frame ones; the method was immunoSEQ multiplex PCR. The data show around 100,000 clones, with under 95% seen just once and around 3.7% held by the top ten. The sequencing used PBMCs, collected around atezolizumab (anti-PD-L1) treatment. These receptors all come from a man in his fifties or sixties with urothelial cancer. The CDR3 runs from the conserved cysteine through the conserved F or W. D genes are given only for firm matches. Rows may omit the clone size; those that give it use once, few, many or a size class.

clone_size: -; v_call: TRBV5-4; d_call: -; j_call: TRBJ1-2; cdr3_nt: TGTGCCAACAGCTTGTTGGTTCAGGGCATCGGCAAGCAGGTCTATGGCTACACCTTC; cdr3_aa: CANSLLVQGIGKQVYGYTF
clone_size: -; v_call: TRBV30; d_call: -; j_call: TRBJ1-5; cdr3_nt: TGTGCCTGGAGTGTACGGGGGACGGATCAGCCCCAGCATTTT; cdr3_aa: CAWSVRGTDQPQHF
clone_size: -; v_call: TRBV7-2; d_call: -; j_call: TRBJ2-3; cdr3_nt: TGTGCCAGCAGCTTACCGGGAGATACGCAGTATTTT; cdr3_aa: CASSLPGDTQYF
clone_size: -; v_call: TRBV28; d_call: TRBD1; j_call: TRBJ1-3; cdr3_nt: TGTGCCAGCCGACTGGGACAGGGCGGCCGAGCAGGAAACACCATATATTTT; cdr3_aa: CASRLGQGGRAGNTIYF
clone_size: few; v_call: TRBV2; d_call: -; j_call: TRBJ1-6; cdr3_nt: TGTGCCAGCATTGGGCAGCCGGGGTCACCCCTCCACTTT; cdr3_aa: CASIGQPGSPLHF
clone_size: -; v_call: TRBV5-4; d_call: TRBD2; j_call: TRBJ2-3; cdr3_nt: TGTGCCAGCAGCTTGCGCACTAGCGGGAGTTCAGATACGCAGTATTTT; cdr3_aa: CASSLRTSGSSDTQYF
clone_size: -; v_call: TRBV4-3; d_call: -; j_call: TRBJ1-3; cdr3_nt: TGCGCCAGCAGCCAACGAGCAGGACTCTCTGGAAACACCATATATTTT; cdr3_aa: CASSQRAGLSGNTIYF
clone_size: once; v_call: TRBV7-3; d_call: -; j_call: TRBJ2-2; cdr3_nt: TGTGCCAGCAGCTTGATGGGACTCCCGAACACCGGGGAGCTGTTTTTT; cdr3_aa: CASSLMGLPNTGELFF
clone_size: -; v_call: TRBV25-1; d_call: -; j_call: TRBJ2-7; cdr3_nt: TGTGCCAGCAGCCCAGATGGCAGCTACGAGCAGTACTTC; cdr3_aa: CASSPDGSYEQYF
clone_size: -; v_call: TRBV7-2; d_call: -; j_call: TRBJ2-7; cdr3_nt: TGTGCCAGCAGCAAACCCGGGACTGCCGGCTCCTACGAGCAGTACTTC; cdr3_aa: CASSKPGTAGSYEQYF
clone_size: -; v_call: TRBV18; d_call: TRBD1; j_call: TRBJ1-2; cdr3_nt: TGTGCCAGCTCGCCCGGGACAGGGGTCCCCTATGGCTACACCTTC; cdr3_aa: CASSPGTGVPYGYTF
clone_size: -; v_call: TRBV11-3; d_call: TRBD2; j_call: TRBJ2-7; cdr3_nt: TGTGCCAGCAGCTTGGGACTAGCGGGGGGCGAGCAGTACTTC; cdr3_aa: CASSLGLAGGEQYF
clone_size: -; v_call: TRBV5-1; d_call: TRBD2; j_call: TRBJ2-3; cdr3_nt: TGCGCCAGCAGCGGGGGACTAGCGGGAAACACAGATACGCAGTATTTT; cdr3_aa: CASSGGLAGNTDTQYF
clone_size: -; v_call: TRBV7-2; d_call: TRBD2; j_call: TRBJ2-1; cdr3_nt: TGTGCCAGCAGCGCCAGCGGGGGGGCCTCCTACAATGAGCAGTTCTTC; cdr3_aa: CASSASGGASYNEQFF
clone_size: once; v_call: TRBV13; d_call: TRBD2; j_call: TRBJ2-2; cdr3_nt: TGTGCCAGCAGCCGGGGGGCGAACACCGGGGAGCTGTTTTTT; cdr3_aa: CASSRGANTGELFF
clone_size: -; v_call: TRBV2; d_call: -; j_call: TRBJ2-5; cdr3_nt: TGTGCCAGCACGCTGAACTGGGAGACCCAGTACTTC; cdr3_aa: CASTLNWETQYF
clone_size: -; v_call: TRBV19; d_call: TRBD1; j_call: TRBJ1-4; cdr3_nt: TGTGCCAGTAGCGAGACAGGGGGAGAAAAACTGTTTTTT; cdr3_aa: CASSETGGEKLFF
clone_size: -; v_call: TRBV7-7; d_call: TRBD1; j_call: TRBJ2-7; cdr3_nt: TGTGCTAGCAGCCCAGGGACAGGTCTCACCTACGAGCAGTACTTC; cdr3_aa: CASSPGTGLTYEQYF
clone_size: -; v_call: TRBV7-7; d_call: -; j_call: TRBJ2-2; cdr3_nt: TGTGCCAGCAGCTGGGGGGAGTTATCAGCGGGCGGGGAGCTGTTTTTT; cdr3_aa: CASSWGELSAGGELFF
clone_size: few; v_call: TRBV7-9; d_call: -; j_call: TRBJ2-7; cdr3_nt: TGTGCCAGCAGCTTAGGGGAGAACGAGCAGTACTTC; cdr3_aa: CASSLGENEQYF